This T cell receptor (beta chain) was captured in a study of T cells in Graves' hyperthyroidism and ophthalmopathy. General observations from the study: Most clonotypes expanded in the thyroid (above 0.001) were also present in blood.

This clonotype showed up many times. Its antigen is unknown. Germline CDR1 reads LNHDA; CDR2 reads SQIVND (reference sequence). The J segment lost 1 base and the V segment lost 5 bases, leaving 9 bases of the junction unmatched. CDR3 length: 16 residues. It was considered stable Graves' hyperthyroidism when ophthalmopathy did not progress within 18 months. Not enrolled were patients with uncontrolled infection, other autoimmune disease, pregnancy or lactation. The diagnoses drew upon clinical symptoms, serum thyroxine and TRAb, thyroid ultrasound and orbital computed tomography. The TCR beta CDR3 regions underwent amplification using RNA transcripts as the source. The HTBI primer set served for first-round RT-PCR of the TCR CDR3. TCRdb ran MiXCR on the multiplex PCR reads and lists one entry per CDR3 protein. Among about 570,000 distinct CDR3 sequences listed, 12% to 15% were seen once.

Source material: blood. The chain links TRBV19 to TRBJ2-3; 7 positions agree with TRBD1. This sequence originates from a woman aged 40 to 49 with Graves' hyperthyroidism. CDR3 nucleotides: TGTGCCAGTAGTCCAAAAGACAGGGCGGGCACAGATACGCAGTATTTT. Translating it yields CASSPKDRAGTDTQYF.